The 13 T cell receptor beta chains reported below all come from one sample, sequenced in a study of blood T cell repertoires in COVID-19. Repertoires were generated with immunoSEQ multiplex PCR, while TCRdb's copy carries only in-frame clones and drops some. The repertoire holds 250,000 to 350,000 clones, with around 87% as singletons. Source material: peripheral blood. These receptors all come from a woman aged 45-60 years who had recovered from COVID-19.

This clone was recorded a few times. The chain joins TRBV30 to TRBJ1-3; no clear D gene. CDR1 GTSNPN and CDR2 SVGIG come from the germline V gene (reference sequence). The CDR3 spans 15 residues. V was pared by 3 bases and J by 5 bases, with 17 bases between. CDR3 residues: CAWSPGVPGRNTIYF. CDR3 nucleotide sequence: TGTGCCTGGAGCCCCGGGGTACCTGGACGAAACACCATATATTTT.

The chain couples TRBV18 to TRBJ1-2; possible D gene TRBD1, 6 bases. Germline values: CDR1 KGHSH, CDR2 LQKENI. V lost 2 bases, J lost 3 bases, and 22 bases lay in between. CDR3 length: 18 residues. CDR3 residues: CASSPSRGASTSYYGYTF. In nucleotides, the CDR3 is TGTGCCAGCTCACCAAGTCGGGGGGCATCAACCTCCTACTATGGCTACACCTTC.

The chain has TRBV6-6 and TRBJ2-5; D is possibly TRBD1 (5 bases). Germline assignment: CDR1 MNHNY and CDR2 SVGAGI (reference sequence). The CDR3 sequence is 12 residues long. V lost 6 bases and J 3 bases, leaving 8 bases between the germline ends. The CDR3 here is CASSGREETQYF. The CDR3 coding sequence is TGTGCCAGCAGCGGCAGGGAAGAGACCCAGTACTTC.

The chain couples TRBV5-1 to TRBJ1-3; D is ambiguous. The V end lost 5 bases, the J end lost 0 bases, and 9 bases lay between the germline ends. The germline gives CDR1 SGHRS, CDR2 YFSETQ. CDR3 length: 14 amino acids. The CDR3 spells CASSTVFSGNTIYF. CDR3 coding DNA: TGCGCCAGCAGTACAGTCTTCTCTGGAAACACCATATATTTT.

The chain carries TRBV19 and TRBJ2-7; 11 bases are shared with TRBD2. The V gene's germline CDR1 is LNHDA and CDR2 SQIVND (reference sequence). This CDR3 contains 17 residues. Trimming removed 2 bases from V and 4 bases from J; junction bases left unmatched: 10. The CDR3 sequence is CASSISGVASGRYEQYF. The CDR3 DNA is TGTGCCAGTAGTATATCGGGTGTGGCTAGCGGGAGGTACGAGCAGTACTTC.

The chain's CDR3 is CASSPPGAREQYF. CDR3 in DNA: TGCGCCAGCAGCCCCCCGGGTGCAAGGGAGCAGTACTTC. This sequence joins TRBV5-1 and TRBJ2-7; no definite D call. Germline CDR1 is SGHRS and CDR2 is YFSETQ. Trimming stripped 4 bases from V and 7 bases from J, with 15 bases between. The CDR3 consists of 13 residues. The full variable domain, completed using reference TRBV5-1 and TRBJ2-7, is KAGVTQTPRYLIKTRGQQVTLSCSPISGHRSVSWYQQTPGQGLQFLFEYFSETQRNKGNFPGRFSGRQFSNSRSEMNVSTLELGDSALYLCASSPPGAREQYFGPGTRLTVT.

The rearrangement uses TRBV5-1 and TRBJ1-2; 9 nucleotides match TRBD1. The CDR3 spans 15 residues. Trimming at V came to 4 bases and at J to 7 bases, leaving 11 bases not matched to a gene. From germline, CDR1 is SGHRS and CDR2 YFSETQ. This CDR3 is CASSVTGGRPSGYTF. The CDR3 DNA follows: TGCGCCAGCAGCGTGACAGGGGGTCGCCCCTCTGGCTACACCTTC.

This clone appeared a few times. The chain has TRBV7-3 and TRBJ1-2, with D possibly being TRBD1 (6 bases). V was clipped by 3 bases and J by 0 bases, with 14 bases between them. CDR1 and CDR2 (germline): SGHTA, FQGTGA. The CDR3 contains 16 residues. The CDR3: CASSLDSSPTNYGYTF. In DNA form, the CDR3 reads TGTGCCAGCAGCTTGGACAGCTCCCCGACTAACTATGGCTACACCTTC.

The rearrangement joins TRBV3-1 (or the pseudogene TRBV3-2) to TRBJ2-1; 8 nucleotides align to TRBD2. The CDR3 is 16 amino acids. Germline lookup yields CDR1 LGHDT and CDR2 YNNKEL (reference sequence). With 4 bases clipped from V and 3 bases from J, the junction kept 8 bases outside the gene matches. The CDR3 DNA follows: TGTGCCAGCAGCCCCCCAGCGGGAGTGGTCTACAATGAGCAGTTCTTC. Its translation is CASSPPAGVVYNEQFF.

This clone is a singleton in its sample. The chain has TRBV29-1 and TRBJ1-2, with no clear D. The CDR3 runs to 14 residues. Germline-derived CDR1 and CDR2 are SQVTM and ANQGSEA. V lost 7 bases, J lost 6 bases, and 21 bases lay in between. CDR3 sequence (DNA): TGCAGCGCCGGCGGCGTGAGCTTGGAGGATGGCTACACCTTC. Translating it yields CSAGGVSLEDGYTF.

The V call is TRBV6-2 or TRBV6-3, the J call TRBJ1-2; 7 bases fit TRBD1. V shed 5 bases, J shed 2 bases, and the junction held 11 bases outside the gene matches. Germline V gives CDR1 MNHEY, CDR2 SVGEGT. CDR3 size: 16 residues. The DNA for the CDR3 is TGTGCCAGCAGTCCCGGACAGGCCCTTCTCAACTATGGCTACACCTTC. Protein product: CASSPGQALLNYGYTF.

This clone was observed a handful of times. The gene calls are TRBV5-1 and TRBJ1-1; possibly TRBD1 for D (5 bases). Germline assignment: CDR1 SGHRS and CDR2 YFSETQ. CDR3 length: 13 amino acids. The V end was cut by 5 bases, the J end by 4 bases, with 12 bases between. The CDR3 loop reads CASRFEQATEAFF. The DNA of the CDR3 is TGCGCCAGCAGATTCGAACAGGCCACTGAAGCTTTCTTT. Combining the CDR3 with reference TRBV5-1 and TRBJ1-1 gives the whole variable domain KAGVTQTPRYLIKTRGQQVTLSCSPISGHRSVSWYQQTPGQGLQFLFEYFSETQRNKGNFPGRFSGRQFSNSRSEMNVSTLELGDSALYLCASRFEQATEAFFGQGTRLTVV.

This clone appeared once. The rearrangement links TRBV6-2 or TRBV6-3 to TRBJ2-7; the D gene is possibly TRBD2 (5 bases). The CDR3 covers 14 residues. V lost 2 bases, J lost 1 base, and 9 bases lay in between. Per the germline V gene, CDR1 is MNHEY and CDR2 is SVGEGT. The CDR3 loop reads CASSYAGPSYEQYF. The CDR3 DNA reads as TGTGCCAGCAGTTACGCGGGCCCTTCCTACGAGCAGTACTTC.